This record looks at one TCR beta chain sequence and its context. Its target is not known. This entry is derived from a study of shared clonotypes between healthy human individuals. Study-level information: Samples came from two female and a few male donors aged 18 to 49.

Study conclusions and caveats: In a few donors, around 5.5% of naive CD4 clonotypes appeared in common.

Assay execution took place at the deep level. Assay used: immunoSEQ multiplex PCR; TCRdb lists only in-frame clones, some missing. The sample includes 1.5 million to 2.5 million clones, around 96% seen only once; the top ten take around 1.2%. The V gene lost 7 bases and the J gene lost 0 bases, with 11 bases spanning the gap. The CDR3 extends over 14 amino acids. CDR1 and CDR2 from the germline V gene are LNHDA and SQIVND (reference sequence). Positive CCR7 selection of CD45RO-negative cells yielded the naive CD8 cells, and terminally differentiated effector memory CD45RA+ cells were excluded. The chain employs TRBV19 and TRBJ2-3, with D possibly matching TRBD2 (5 bases). The sample consisted of naive CD8+ T cells sorted from blood. The sequence derives from a man between 18 and 29 years old in good health. This CDR3 is CASTEDSSTDTQYF. The CDR3 DNA is TGTGCCAGTACGGAGGATTCTAGCACAGATACGCAGTATTTT.